A single sample gave rise to the 11 T cell receptor beta chains below, sequenced in a study of shared clonotypes between healthy human individuals. Clones were sequenced by immunoSEQ multiplex PCR, and TCRdb holds only the in-frame ones, with some missing. The table includes roughly 2.2 million clones, around 90% detected once. The sequenced material came from naive CD4+ T cells from PBMCs. Subset given: CD45RA+ positively selected. The source is a man younger than 35 in good health. Some clones in this sample may be carry-over from other donors' samples.

This clone was observed a single time. CDR3 sequence reads: CASSPSINRATEAFF. In DNA, the CDR3 is TGTGCCAGCTCACCAAGTATTAACAGGGCGACTGAAGCTTTCTTT. This chain joins TRBV18 and TRBJ1-1; weak D call: TRBD1 (6 bases). Trimming stripped 2 bases from V and 5 bases from J, with 15 bases between. The CDR3 spans 15 residues. CDR1 and CDR2 from the germline V gene are KGHSH and LQKENI.

The chain has TRBV27 and TRBJ2-3; the match to TRBD1 covers 8 bases. This CDR3 is built from 15 residues. J lost 4 bases, V lost 3 bases, and 6 bases had no gene match. CDR1 and CDR2 from the germline V gene are MNHEY and SMNVEV (reference sequence). The CDR3 is CASSLETGVADTQYF. CDR3 nucleotide sequence: TGTGCCAGCAGTTTGGAGACAGGGGTAGCAGATACGCAGTATTTT.

The chain joins TRBV5-5 to TRBJ1-1; D perhaps matches TRBD1 (6 bases). Germline CDR1 and CDR2: SGHKS and YYEKEE (reference sequence). The CDR3 length is 14 residues. V gave up 0 bases and J gave up 6 bases, with 12 bases separating them. Here the CDR3 reads CASSLAGRGPEAFF. The CDR3 nucleotides read TGTGCCAGCAGCTTGGCCGGCAGGGGTCCTGAAGCTTTCTTT.

V usage is TRBV2 and J usage is TRBJ1-4; 9 nucleotides line up with TRBD1. The CDR3 covers 15 residues. The germline V gene has CDR1 SNHLY and CDR2 FYNNEI. With V trimmed by 6 bases and J by 6 bases, 8 bases remained unmatched. The CDR3 coding sequence is TGTGCCAGCAGACAACAGGGGGCGGGTGATGAAAAACTGTTTTTT. Its translation: CASRQQGAGDEKLFF.

The CDR3 DNA reads TGTGCCAGCAGTTTATACCAGGGGGTATTGGGTGAGCAGTTCTTC. This sequence encodes CASSLYQGVLGEQFF. The rearrangement links TRBV27 to TRBJ2-1; TRBD1 matches 7 bases. The length of the CDR3 is 15 residues. V lost 1 base to trimming and J lost 9 bases; unmatched junction nucleotides: 9. Germline assignment: CDR1 MNHEY and CDR2 SMNVEV (reference sequence).

This chain connects TRBV6-5 to TRBJ2-1; maybe TRBD1 (6 bases). Trimming took 4 bases from V and 7 from J, leaving 17 bases between them. The CDR3 consists of 15 residues. Germline V gene data show CDR1 as MNHEY and CDR2 as SVGAGI. The CDR3 region has the DNA TGTGCCAGCAGTTCCCCCTCGAACAGGGCAAATGAGCAGTTCTTC. Translation gives CASSSPSNRANEQFF.

The chain links TRBV18 to TRBJ1-1, with D possibly being TRBD1 (5 bases). Trimming left V 2 bases short and J 0 bases short, with 10 bases between. CDR1 and CDR2 from the germline V gene are KGHSH and LQKENI. The CDR3 has 15 amino acids. The CDR3: CASSPGAEMNTEAFF. The CDR3 coding sequence is TGTGCCAGCTCACCAGGGGCGGAGATGAACACTGAAGCTTTCTTT.

The chain employs TRBV27 and TRBJ1-5; a weak D match, TRBD1 (5 bases). The V end lost 6 bases, the J end lost 6 bases, and 18 bases lay between the germline ends. This CDR3 has 15 amino acids. The germline V gene encodes CDR1 MNHEY and CDR2 SMNVEV (reference sequence). The CDR3 bases are TGTGCCAGCAGCTCGAGCGGGGGGTACGCTCAGCCCCAGCATTTT. Protein sequence: CASSSSGGYAQPQHF.

The CDR3 is CASSIWGVGNQPQHF. The CDR3 region has the DNA TGTGCCAGTAGTATCTGGGGGGTCGGCAATCAGCCCCAGCATTTT. The chain employs TRBV19 and TRBJ1-5, with D maybe TRBD1 (5 bases). The CDR3 runs 15 residues. Germline values: CDR1 LNHDA, CDR2 SQIVND (reference sequence). Deletions cut 3 bases from V and 2 bases from J, with 11 bases between.

The V call is TRBV28, the J call TRBJ1-2, with TRBD1 matching over 8 bases. This CDR3 spans 16 amino acids. Per germline, CDR1 MDHEN and CDR2 SYDVKM. Losses at the gene ends were 7 bases for V and 1 base for J; bases not matched to a gene: 11. In nucleotides, the CDR3 is TGTGCCAGCACTCCGGGACAGGAGAATATTAACTATGGCTACACCTTC. Translating it yields CASTPGQENINYGYTF.

This clone was counted a single time. The chain links TRBV29-1 to TRBJ1-2; tentative D call: TRBD1 (5 bases). This CDR3 region has 14 residues. V was pared by 4 bases and J by 7 bases, with 19 bases between. CDR1 is SQVTM and CDR2 is ANQGSEA in the germline V gene. The CDR3 region has the DNA TGCAGCGTTGGGTCTAGGCAGGGTACTAGTGGCTACACCTTC. The encoded protein is CSVGSRQGTSGYTF.